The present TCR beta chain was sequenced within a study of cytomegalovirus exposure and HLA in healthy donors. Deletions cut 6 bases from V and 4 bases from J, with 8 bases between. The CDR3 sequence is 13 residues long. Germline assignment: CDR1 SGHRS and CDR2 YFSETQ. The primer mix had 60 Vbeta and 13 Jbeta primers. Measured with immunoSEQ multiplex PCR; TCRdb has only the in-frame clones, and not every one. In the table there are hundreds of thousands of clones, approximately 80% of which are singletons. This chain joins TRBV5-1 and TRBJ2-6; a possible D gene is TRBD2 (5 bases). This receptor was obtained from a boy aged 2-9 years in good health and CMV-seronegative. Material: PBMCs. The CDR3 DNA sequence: TGCGCCAGCACTGGAGGCGGGGCCAACGTCCTGACTTTC. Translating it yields CASTGGGANVLTF. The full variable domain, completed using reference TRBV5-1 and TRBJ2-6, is KAGVTQTPRYLIKTRGQQVTLSCSPISGHRSVSWYQQTPGQGLQFLFEYFSETQRNKGNFPGRFSGRQFSNSRSEMNVSTLELGDSALYLCASTGGGANVLTFGAGSRLTVL.